The 3 T cell receptor beta chains listed next were all sequenced from one sample in a study of blood T cell repertoires in COVID-19. This table comes from immunoSEQ multiplex PCR, and its TCRdb copy is limited to in-frame clones, with some not included. Of about 200,000 clones listed, 70% to 90% are singletons. The sequencing input was PBMCs or T cells enriched from blood (not recorded which). Every receptor here comes from a woman aged 25 to 39 who had been exposed to COVID-19.

The V gene is TRBV6-5, the J gene TRBJ2-6; no definite D call. The CDR3 extends over 15 amino acids. CDR1 and CDR2 from the germline V gene are MNHEY and SVGAGI. The V and J ends lost 5 bases and 0 bases respectively, with 8 bases between them. The CDR3 protein is CASSPLVSGANVLTF. As DNA, the CDR3 is TGTGCCAGCAGTCCACTTGTCTCTGGGGCCAACGTCCTGACTTTC.

This clone was seen just once. This chain uses TRBV6-5 with TRBJ1-1, with D maybe TRBD1 (6 bases). CDR3 size: 15 residues. The germline V gene has CDR1 MNHEY and CDR2 SVGAGI. Trimming took 3 bases from V and 2 from J, leaving 13 bases between them. This chain's CDR3 is CASSYFPGENTEAFF. The DNA of the CDR3 is TGTGCCAGCAGTTATTTCCCAGGGGAAAACACTGAAGCTTTCTTT.

This rearrangement joins TRBV28 to TRBJ1-1, with D perhaps TRBD1 (6 bases). This CDR3 has 13 amino acids. Germline V gene lookup returns CDR1 MDHEN and CDR2 SYDVKM. The V gene lost 7 bases and the J gene lost 4 bases, with 13 bases spanning the gap. The CDR3 region is CASTPGGGTEAFF. The CDR3 DNA reads as TGTGCCAGCACACCGGGAGGGGGCACTGAAGCTTTCTTT.